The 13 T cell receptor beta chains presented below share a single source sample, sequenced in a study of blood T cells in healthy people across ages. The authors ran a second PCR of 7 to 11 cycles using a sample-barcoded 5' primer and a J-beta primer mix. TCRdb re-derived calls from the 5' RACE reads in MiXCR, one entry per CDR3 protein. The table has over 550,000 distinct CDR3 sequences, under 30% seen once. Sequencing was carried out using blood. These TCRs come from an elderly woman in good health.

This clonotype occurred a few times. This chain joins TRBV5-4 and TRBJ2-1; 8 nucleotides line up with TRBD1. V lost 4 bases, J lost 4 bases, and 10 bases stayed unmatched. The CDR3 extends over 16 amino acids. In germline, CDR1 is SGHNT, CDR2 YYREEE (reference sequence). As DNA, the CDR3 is TGTGCCAGCAGCCCGAGAAAGACAGGGGCTTACAATGAGCAGTTCTTC. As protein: CASSPRKTGAYNEQFF.

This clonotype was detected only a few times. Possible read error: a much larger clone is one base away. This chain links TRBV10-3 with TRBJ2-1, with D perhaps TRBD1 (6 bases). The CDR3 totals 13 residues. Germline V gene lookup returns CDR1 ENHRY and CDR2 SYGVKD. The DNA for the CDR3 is TGTGCCATCAGGGAGTCGAGGGGGAATGAGCAGTTCTTC. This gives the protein CAIRESRGNEQFF.

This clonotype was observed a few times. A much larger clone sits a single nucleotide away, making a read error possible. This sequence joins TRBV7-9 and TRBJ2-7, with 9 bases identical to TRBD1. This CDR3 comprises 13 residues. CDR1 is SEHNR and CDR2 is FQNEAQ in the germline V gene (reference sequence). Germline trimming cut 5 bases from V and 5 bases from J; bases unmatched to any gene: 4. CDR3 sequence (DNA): TGTGCCAGCAGCCAGACAGGGGGTGACGAGCAGTACTTC. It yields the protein CASSQTGGDEQYF.

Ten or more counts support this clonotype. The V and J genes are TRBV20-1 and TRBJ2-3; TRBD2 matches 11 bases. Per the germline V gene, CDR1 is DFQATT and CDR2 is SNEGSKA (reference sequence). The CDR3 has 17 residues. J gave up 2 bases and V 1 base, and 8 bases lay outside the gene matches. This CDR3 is CSARGVLAGALTDTQYF. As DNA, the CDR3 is TGCAGTGCTAGAGGAGTACTAGCGGGGGCCCTCACAGATACGCAGTATTTT.

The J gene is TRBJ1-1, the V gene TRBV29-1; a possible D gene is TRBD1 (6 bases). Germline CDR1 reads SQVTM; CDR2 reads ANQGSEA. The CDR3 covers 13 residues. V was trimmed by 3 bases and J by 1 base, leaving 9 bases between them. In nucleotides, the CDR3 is TGCAGCGTTGATAAGGGACAGAACACTGAAGCTTTCTTT. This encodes CSVDKGQNTEAFF. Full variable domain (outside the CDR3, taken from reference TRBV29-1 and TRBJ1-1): SAVISQKPSRDICQRGTSLTIQCQVDSQVTMMFWYRQQPGQSLTLIATANQGSEATYESGFVIDKFPISRPNLTFSTLTVSNMSPEDSSIYLCSVDKGQNTEAFFGQGTRLTVV.

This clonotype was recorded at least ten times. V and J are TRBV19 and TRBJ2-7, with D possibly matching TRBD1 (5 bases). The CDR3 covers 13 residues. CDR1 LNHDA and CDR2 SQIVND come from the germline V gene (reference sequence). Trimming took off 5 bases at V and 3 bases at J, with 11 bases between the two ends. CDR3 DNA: TGTGCCAGTAGTGGGGCGCGGAACTACGAGCAGTACTTC. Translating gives CASSGARNYEQYF.

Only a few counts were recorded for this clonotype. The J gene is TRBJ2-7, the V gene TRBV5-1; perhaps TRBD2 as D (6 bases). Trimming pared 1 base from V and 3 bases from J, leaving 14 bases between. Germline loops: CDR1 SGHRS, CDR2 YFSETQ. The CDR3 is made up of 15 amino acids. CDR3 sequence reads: CASSLTSRAYYEQYF. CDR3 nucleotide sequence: TGCGCCAGCAGCTTGACTAGCAGGGCGTACTACGAGCAGTACTTC.

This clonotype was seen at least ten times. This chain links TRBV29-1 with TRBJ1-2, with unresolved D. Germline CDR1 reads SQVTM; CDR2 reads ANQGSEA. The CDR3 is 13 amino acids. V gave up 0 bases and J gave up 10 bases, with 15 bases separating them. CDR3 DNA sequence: TGCAGCGTTGAAGAACCGGGAAGGCTGAACTACACCTTC. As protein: CSVEEPGRLNYTF.

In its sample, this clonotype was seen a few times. In DNA form, the CDR3 reads TGTGCCAGCAGCTTCCAGGACAGACCCTACGAGCAGTTCTTC. Protein sequence: CASSFQDRPYEQFF. The gene calls are TRBV7-2 and TRBJ2-1, with D possibly being TRBD1 (6 bases). The ends were cut back, 3 bases at V and 10 bases at J, with 16 bases in the middle. CDR3 length: 14 amino acids. Germline V gives CDR1 SGHTA, CDR2 FQGNSA.

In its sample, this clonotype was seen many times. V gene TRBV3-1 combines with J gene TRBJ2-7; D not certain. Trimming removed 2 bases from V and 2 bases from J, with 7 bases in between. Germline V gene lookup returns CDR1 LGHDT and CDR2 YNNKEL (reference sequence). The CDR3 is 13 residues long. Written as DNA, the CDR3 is TGTGCCAGCAGCCAAAGGGCCACCTACGAGCAGTACTTC. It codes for CASSQRATYEQYF.

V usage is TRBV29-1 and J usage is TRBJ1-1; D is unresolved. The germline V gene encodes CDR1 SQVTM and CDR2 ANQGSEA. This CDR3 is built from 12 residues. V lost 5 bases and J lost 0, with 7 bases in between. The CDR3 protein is CSVSLLNTEAFF. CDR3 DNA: TGCAGCGTTTCGTTATTGAACACTGAAGCTTTCTTT.

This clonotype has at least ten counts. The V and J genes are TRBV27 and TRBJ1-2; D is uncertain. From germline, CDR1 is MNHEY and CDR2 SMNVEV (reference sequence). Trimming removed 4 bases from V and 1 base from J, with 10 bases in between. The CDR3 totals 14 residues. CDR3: CASSSRAYNYGYTF. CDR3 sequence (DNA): TGTGCCAGCAGTTCTCGAGCCTATAACTATGGCTACACCTTC.

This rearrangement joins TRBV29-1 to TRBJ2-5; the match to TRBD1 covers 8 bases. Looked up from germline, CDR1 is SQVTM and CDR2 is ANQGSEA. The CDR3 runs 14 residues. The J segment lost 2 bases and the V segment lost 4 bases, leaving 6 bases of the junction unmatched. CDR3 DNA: TGCAGCGTTGTCACAGGGGGAAAACAAGAGACCCAGTACTTC. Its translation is CSVVTGGKQETQYF. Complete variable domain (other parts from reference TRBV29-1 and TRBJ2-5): SAVISQKPSRDICQRGTSLTIQCQVDSQVTMMFWYRQQPGQSLTLIATANQGSEATYESGFVIDKFPISRPNLTFSTLTVSNMSPEDSSIYLCSVVTGGKQETQYFGPGTRLLVL.